Given below is one T cell receptor beta chain in context. The data stem from a study of cytomegalovirus exposure and HLA in healthy donors. Per the germline V gene, CDR1 is LNHDA and CDR2 is SQIVND (reference sequence). This CDR3 contains 13 residues. V gave up 9 bases and J gave up 2 bases; unmatched junction bases: 5. The PCR contained 60 Vbeta and 13 Jbeta primers. Repertoires were generated with immunoSEQ multiplex PCR, while TCRdb's copy carries only in-frame clones and drops some. The sample records 200,000 or so clones, about 90% being singletons. The genes are TRBV19 and TRBJ1-2, with 8 bases aligning to TRBD1. The sample comprised PBMCs. This TCR was recovered from a girl in the first two years of life in good health and CMV-seronegative. The CDR3 DNA reads as TGTGCCAGCCTCCGGGACAGGAACTATGGCTACACCTTC. Its protein is CASLRDRNYGYTF.